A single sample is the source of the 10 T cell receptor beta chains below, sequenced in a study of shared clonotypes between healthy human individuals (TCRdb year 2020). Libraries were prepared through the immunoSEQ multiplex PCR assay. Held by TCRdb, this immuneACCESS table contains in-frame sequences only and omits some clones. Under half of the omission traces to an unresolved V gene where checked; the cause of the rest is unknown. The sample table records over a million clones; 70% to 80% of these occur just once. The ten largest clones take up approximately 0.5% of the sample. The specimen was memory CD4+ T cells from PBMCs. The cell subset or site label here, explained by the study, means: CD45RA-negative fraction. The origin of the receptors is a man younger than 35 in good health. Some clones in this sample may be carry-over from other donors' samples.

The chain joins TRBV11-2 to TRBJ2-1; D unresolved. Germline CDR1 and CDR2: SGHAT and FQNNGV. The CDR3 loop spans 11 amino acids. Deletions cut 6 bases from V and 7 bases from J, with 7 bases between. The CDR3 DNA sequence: TGTGCCAGCAGGGCCCGGAATGAGCAGTTCTTC. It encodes CASRARNEQFF.

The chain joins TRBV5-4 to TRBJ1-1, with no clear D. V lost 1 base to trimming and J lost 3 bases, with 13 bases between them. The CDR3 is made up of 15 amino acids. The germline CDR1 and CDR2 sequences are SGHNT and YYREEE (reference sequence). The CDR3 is CASSLPPGRDTEAFF. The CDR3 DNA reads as TGTGCCAGCAGCTTGCCCCCGGGTCGTGACACTGAAGCTTTCTTT.

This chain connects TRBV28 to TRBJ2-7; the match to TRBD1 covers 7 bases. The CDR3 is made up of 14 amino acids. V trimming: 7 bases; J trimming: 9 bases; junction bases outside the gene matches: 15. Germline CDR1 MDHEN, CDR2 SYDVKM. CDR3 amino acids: CASIMDRLGDGQYF. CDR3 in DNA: TGTGCCAGCATCATGGACAGGTTGGGGGACGGGCAGTACTTC.

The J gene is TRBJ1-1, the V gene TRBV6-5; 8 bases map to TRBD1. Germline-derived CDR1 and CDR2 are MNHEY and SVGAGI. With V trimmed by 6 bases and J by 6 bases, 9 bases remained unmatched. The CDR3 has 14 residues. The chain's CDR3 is CASSRPDRGSEAFF. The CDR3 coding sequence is TGTGCCAGCAGCCGCCCCGACAGGGGCTCTGAAGCTTTCTTT.

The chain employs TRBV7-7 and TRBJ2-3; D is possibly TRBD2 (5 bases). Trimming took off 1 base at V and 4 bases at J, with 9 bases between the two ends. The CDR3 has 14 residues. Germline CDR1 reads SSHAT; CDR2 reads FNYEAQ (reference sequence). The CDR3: CASSLEASPDTQYF. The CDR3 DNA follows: TGTGCCAGCAGCTTAGAGGCTAGCCCAGATACGCAGTATTTT.

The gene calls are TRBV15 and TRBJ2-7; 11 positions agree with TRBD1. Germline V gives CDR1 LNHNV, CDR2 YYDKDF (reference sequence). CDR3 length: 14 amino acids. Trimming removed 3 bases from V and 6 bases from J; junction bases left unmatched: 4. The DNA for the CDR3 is TGTGCCACCAGCAGGGACAGGGGGCGAGGCGAGCAGTACTTC. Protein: CATSRDRGRGEQYF. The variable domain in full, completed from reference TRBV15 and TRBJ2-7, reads DAMVIQNPRYQVTQFGKPVTLSCSQTLNHNVMYWYQQKSSQAPKLLFHYYDKDFNNEADTPDNFQSRRPNTSFCFLDIRSPGLGDTAMYLCATSRDRGRGEQYFGPGTRLTVT.

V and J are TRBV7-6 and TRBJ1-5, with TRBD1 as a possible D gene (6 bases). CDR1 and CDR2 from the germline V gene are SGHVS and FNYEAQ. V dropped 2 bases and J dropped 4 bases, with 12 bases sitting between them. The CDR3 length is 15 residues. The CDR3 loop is CASSLSRGPNQPQHF. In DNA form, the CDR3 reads TGTGCCAGCAGCTTAAGCAGGGGCCCAAATCAGCCCCAGCATTTT.

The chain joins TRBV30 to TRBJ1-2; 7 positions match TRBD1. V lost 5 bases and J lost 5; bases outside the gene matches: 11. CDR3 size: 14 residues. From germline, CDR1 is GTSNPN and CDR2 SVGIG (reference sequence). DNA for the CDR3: TGTGCCTGGGCGCCGGGACAGTTACGATATGGCTACACCTTC. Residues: CAWAPGQLRYGYTF.

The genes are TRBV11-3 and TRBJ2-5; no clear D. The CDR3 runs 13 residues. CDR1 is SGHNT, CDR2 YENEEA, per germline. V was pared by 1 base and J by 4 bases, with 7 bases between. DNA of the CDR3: TGTGCCAGCAGCTTAGGTCCAGGAGAGACCCAGTACTTC. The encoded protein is CASSLGPGETQYF.

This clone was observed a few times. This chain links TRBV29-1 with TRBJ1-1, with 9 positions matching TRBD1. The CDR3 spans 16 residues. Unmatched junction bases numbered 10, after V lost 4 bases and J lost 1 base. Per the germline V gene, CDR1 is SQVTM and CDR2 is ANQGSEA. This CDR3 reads CSVGGTGGVWNTEAFF. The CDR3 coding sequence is TGCAGCGTTGGAGGCACAGGGGGCGTTTGGAACACTGAAGCTTTCTTT.